Following are 24 T cell receptor beta chains from one sample sequenced in a study of identical twins. A single record per CDR3 protein comes from TCRdb applying MiXCR to the 5' RACE reads. The sample yields around 1.7 million distinct CDR3 sequences, about 31% seen once. Sequencing was performed on cord blood. The receptor set was obtained from a newborn girl in good health.

This sequence joins TRBV20-1 and TRBJ2-1; no definite D call. The germline V and J ends were trimmed by 6 bases and 0 bases, with 18 bases remaining between them. Germline V CDR1 and CDR2: DFQATT, SNEGSKA (reference sequence). CDR3 length: 16 residues. The CDR3 DNA reads TGCAGTGCCACCCCCCCTAGAGACCGCTCCTACAATGAGCAGTTCTTC. Its protein product is CSATPPRDRSYNEQFF.

The rearrangement uses TRBV20-1 and TRBJ1-5; 11 bases agree with TRBD1. Germline-derived CDR1 and CDR2 are DFQATT and SNEGSKA (reference sequence). The CDR3 length is 14 residues. Germline trimming cut 3 bases from V and 7 bases from J; bases unmatched to any gene: 5. The CDR3 nucleotides read TGCAGTGCTAGGAAGGGACAGGGGGTGCAGCCCCAGCATTTT. Encoded protein: CSARKGQGVQPQHF.

The rearrangement links TRBV9 to TRBJ1-1; D uncertain. The CDR3 sequence is 12 residues long. CDR1 is SGDLS, CDR2 YYNGEE, per germline. With 2 bases removed from V and 5 bases from J, the gap between germline ends came to 7 bases. The CDR3 DNA sequence: TGTGCCAGCAGCGTGGATGCGACTGAAGCTTTCTTT. Translation gives CASSVDATEAFF. Based on the CDR3 plus reference TRBV9 and TRBJ1-1, the full variable domain is DSGVTQTPKHLITATGQRVTLRCSPRSGDLSVYWYQQSLDQGLQFLIQYYNGEERAKGNILERFSAQQFPDLHSELNLSSLELGDSALYFCASSVDATEAFFGQGTRLTVV.

This rearrangement joins TRBV20-1 to TRBJ2-7, with TRBD1 matching 8 bases. CDR1 DFQATT and CDR2 SNEGSKA come from the germline V gene (reference sequence). The CDR3 is 15 residues long. V lost 0 bases, J lost 4 bases, and 8 bases stayed unmatched. The CDR3 region is CSARDLRGLFYEQYF. In DNA, the CDR3 is TGCAGTGCTAGAGATCTCAGGGGGCTTTTTTACGAGCAGTACTTC.

On this clonotype: The junction differs from germline at one of its ends, possibly a read error. V gene TRBV27 combines with J gene TRBJ1-2; no firm D call. From germline, CDR1 is MNHEY and CDR2 SMNVEV (reference sequence). CDR3 length: 13 amino acids. The CDR3 is CAGSLRGSYGYTF. In nucleotides, the CDR3 is TGTGCCGGCAGTTTACGAGGGAGCTATGGCTACACCTTC.

The gene calls are TRBV5-1 and TRBJ2-1; 16 nucleotides line up with TRBD2. After removal of 2 bases from V and 7 bases from J, the junction contained 3 bases not matched to a gene. The CDR3 totals 16 residues. Germline loops: CDR1 SGHRS, CDR2 YFSETQ. CDR3 sequence: CASSFGTSGRVNEQFF. Written as DNA, the CDR3 is TGCGCCAGCAGCTTCGGGACTAGCGGGAGGGTTAATGAGCAGTTCTTC.

This clonotype was seen many times. V and J are TRBV3-1 and TRBJ2-1; no definite D call. Germline V gives CDR1 LGHDT, CDR2 YNNKEL (reference sequence). The V end was cut by 1 base, the J end by 6 bases, with 7 bases between. The length of the CDR3 is 13 residues. The CDR3 loop is CASSQGQGNEQFF. DNA for the CDR3: TGTGCCAGCAGCCAAGGACAAGGCAATGAGCAGTTCTTC.

A word on this clonotype: Just one base apart from a much larger clone, this may be a read error. CDR3 coding DNA: TGTGCCAGCAGCGCCAACAATGAGCAGTACTTC. This sequence encodes CASSANNEQYF. V gene TRBV7-9 combines with J gene TRBJ2-7; D not resolved. Germline assignment: CDR1 SEHNR and CDR2 FQNEAQ (reference sequence). The CDR3 loop spans 11 amino acids. Trimming took 5 bases from V and 7 from J, leaving 9 bases between them.

There are a few counts of this clonotype. The chain combines TRBV29-1 with TRBJ1-1, with a weak D call TRBD1 (5 bases). Trimming took 5 bases from V and 0 from J, leaving 10 bases between them. CDR1 is SQVTM, CDR2 ANQGSEA, per germline. The CDR3 is 13 residues long. The DNA for the CDR3 is TGCAGCGTTCAGGGTGTGCTGAACACTGAAGCTTTCTTT. Translated: CSVQGVLNTEAFF.

This clonotype showed up just once. V is TRBV20-1 and J is TRBJ2-7; D is perhaps TRBD2 (6 bases). The CDR3 is made up of 12 amino acids. Trimming left V 3 bases short and J 7 bases short, with 13 bases between. Per germline, CDR1 DFQATT and CDR2 SNEGSKA (reference sequence). CDR3 nucleotide sequence: TGCAGTGCTAGCGGTCTTGGGGGGGAGCAGTACTTC. Translated: CSASGLGGEQYF.

The chain combines TRBV9 with TRBJ1-1; weak D call: TRBD1 (5 bases). CDR1 and CDR2 from the germline V gene are SGDLS and YYNGEE. CDR3 length: 12 amino acids. Trimming took 3 bases from V and 7 from J, leaving 10 bases between them. The CDR3 loop is CASSALGGEAFF. Written as DNA, the CDR3 is TGTGCCAGCAGCGCTCTGGGGGGTGAAGCTTTCTTT.

The CDR3 loop is CASSMDRGNTDTQYF. CDR3 in DNA: TGTGCCAGTAGTATGGACAGGGGTAACACAGATACGCAGTATTTT. The rearrangement uses TRBV19 and TRBJ2-3; 9 bases match TRBD1. CDR1 and CDR2 from the germline V gene are LNHDA and SQIVND (reference sequence). The V gene end was trimmed by 3 bases and the J gene end by 2 bases; junction bases not matched to a gene: 3. This CDR3 is built from 15 residues.

The chain has TRBV29-1 and TRBJ1-3; D ambiguous. The V and J ends lost 1 base and 0 bases respectively, with 7 bases between them. This CDR3 region has 14 residues. CDR1 is SQVTM, CDR2 ANQGSEA, per germline. The CDR3 coding sequence is TGCAGCGTTGAAGGGAGAGCCTCTGGAAACACCATATATTTT. Amino acid sequence: CSVEGRASGNTIYF.

The chain links TRBV7-6 to TRBJ2-4; D not certain. The tail of the sequence fits TRBJ2-7 better, so the J call may be wrong. CDR3 length: 14 amino acids. Looked up from germline, CDR1 is SGHVS and CDR2 is FNYEAQ. CDR3 nucleotides: TGTGCCAGCAGCTCCCCGGGCCGGATCTACGAGCAGTACTTC. This sequence encodes CASSSPGRIYEQYF.

In this sample, this clonotype turned up a few times. The chain employs TRBV3-1 and TRBJ1-2, with D perhaps TRBD1 (6 bases). V was shortened by 8 bases and J by 0 bases, with 13 bases between the two germline ends. Germline CDR1 and CDR2: LGHDT and YNNKEL (reference sequence). CDR3 length equals 14 residues. The CDR3 sequence: CASAEQGTNYGYTF. CDR3 nucleotide sequence: TGTGCCAGCGCCGAACAGGGTACTAACTATGGCTACACCTTC.

This clonotype showed up just a few times. The chain links TRBV5-1 to TRBJ1-2; D remains unclear. V was shortened by 4 bases and J by 0 bases, with 16 bases between the two germline ends. Germline V gene lookup returns CDR1 SGHRS and CDR2 YFSETQ. The CDR3 has 16 residues. The CDR3 bases are TGCGCCAGCAGCCCGGACGGGAGCCCCGCTAACTATGGCTACACCTTC. Amino acid sequence: CASSPDGSPANYGYTF.

This clonotype was detected a few times. This sequence joins TRBV3-1 and TRBJ1-5, with no clear D. Trimming stripped 11 bases from V and 4 bases from J, with 9 bases between. The germline CDR1 and CDR2 sequences are LGHDT and YNNKEL (reference sequence). The length of the CDR3 is 11 residues. The CDR3 nucleotides are TGTGCCTGCTCAGGAAATCAGCCCCAGCATTTT. Protein product: CACSGNQPQHF.

A few counts support this clonotype. The rearrangement uses TRBV7-2 and TRBJ2-3, with TRBD2 matching 7 bases. The CDR3 sequence is 15 residues long. V lost 4 bases to trimming and J lost 1 base; unmatched junction nucleotides: 5. CDR1 and CDR2 from the germline V gene are SGHTA and FQGNSA. This chain's CDR3 is CASSSGLDGTDTQYF. The CDR3, as DNA: TGTGCCAGCAGCTCCGGACTAGACGGCACAGATACGCAGTATTTT.

This clonotype was found many times. This chain connects TRBV6-2 or TRBV6-3 to TRBJ1-5, with 9 bases fitting TRBD1. Unmatched junction bases numbered 6, after V lost 5 bases and J lost 7 bases. The germline CDR1 and CDR2 sequences are MNHEY and SVGEGT. This CDR3 contains 14 residues. The CDR3 here is CASSRGQGRQPQHF. The CDR3 DNA is TGTGCCAGCAGTAGAGGACAGGGGAGGCAGCCCCAGCATTTT.

V gene TRBV11-2 combines with J gene TRBJ2-7; D unresolved. The CDR3 is 15 amino acids. Per germline, CDR1 SGHAT and CDR2 FQNNGV. V was pared by 4 bases and J by 3 bases, with 16 bases between. The CDR3 DNA reads TGTGCCAGCAGCTGGGGATCTTCTTCCGTCTACGAGCAGTACTTC. The encoded protein is CASSWGSSSVYEQYF.

The chain couples TRBV12-3 or TRBV12-4 to TRBJ2-5, with 10 positions matching TRBD1. The DNA end favors TRBJ2-7, so the J call may be wrong. This CDR3 has 15 amino acids. CDR3 residues: CASSFRGTGAYEQYF. CDR3 nucleotide sequence: TGTGCCAGCAGTTTTCGGGGGACAGGGGCCTACGAGCAGTACTTC.

This clonotype occurred a few times. This chain links TRBV12-3 or TRBV12-4 with TRBJ1-1; D ambiguous. The CDR3 spans 13 residues. Trimming took off 2 bases at V and 1 base at J, with 5 bases between the two ends. The CDR3 is CASSLFWNTEAFF. The CDR3 DNA is TGTGCCAGCAGTTTATTCTGGAACACTGAAGCTTTCTTT.

The chain recombines TRBV6-2 or TRBV6-3 with TRBJ2-1; D might be TRBD2 (6 bases). Germline CDR1 is MNHEY and CDR2 is SVGEGT. The CDR3 has 13 residues. Trimming removed 10 bases at V and 2 bases at J, with 12 bases between. Here the CDR3 DNA reads TGTGCCACCCGGGGGATCACCTACAATGAGCAGTTCTTC. Translated, it gives CATRGITYNEQFF.

The chain carries TRBV18 and TRBJ2-5, with 7 bases fitting TRBD2. Germline trimming cut 2 bases from V and 11 bases from J; bases unmatched to any gene: 11. Germline CDR1 and CDR2: KGHSH and LQKENI. This CDR3 has 14 residues. Here the CDR3 DNA reads TGTGCCAGCTCACCATGGCTAGCGGACGATGAGCAGTACTTC. It yields the protein CASSPWLADDEQYF.